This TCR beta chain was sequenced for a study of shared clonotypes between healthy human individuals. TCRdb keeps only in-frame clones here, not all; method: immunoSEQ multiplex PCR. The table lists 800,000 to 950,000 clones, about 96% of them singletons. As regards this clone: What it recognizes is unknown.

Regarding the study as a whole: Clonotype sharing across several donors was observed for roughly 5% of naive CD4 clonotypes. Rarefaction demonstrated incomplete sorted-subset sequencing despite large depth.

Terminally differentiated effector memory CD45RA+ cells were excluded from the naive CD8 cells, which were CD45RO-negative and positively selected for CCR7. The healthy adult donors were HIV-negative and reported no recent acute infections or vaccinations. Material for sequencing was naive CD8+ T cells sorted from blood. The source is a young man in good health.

CDR3 coding DNA: TGTGCCAGCAGTTCGTACAGCGCAACTAATGAAAAACTGTTTTTT. Translation: CASSSYSATNEKLFF. V gene TRBV27 combines with J gene TRBJ1-4, with no clear D. V dropped 4 bases and J dropped 0 bases, with 9 bases sitting between them. The CDR3 extends over 15 amino acids. The germline gives CDR1 MNHEY, CDR2 SMNVEV (reference sequence).